The 10 T cell receptor beta chains reported below all come from one sample, sequenced in a study of early stage breast cancer tumors. Measured with immunoSEQ multiplex PCR; TCRdb has only the in-frame clones, and not every one. This sample has 25,000 to 35,000 clones; less than 75% occur once, and the top ten carry 8.5%. Specimen: breast tumor tissue. Receptors originate from a person between 50 and 60 years old with breast cancer.

The rearrangement uses TRBV11-3 and TRBJ2-2; TRBD2 matches 8 bases. V trimming: 4 bases; J trimming: 1 base; junction bases outside the gene matches: 5. Germline V gene lookup returns CDR1 SGHNT and CDR2 YENEEA. This CDR3 is built from 16 residues. The CDR3 here is CASSWGTRGNTGELFF. CDR3 nucleotide sequence: TGTGCCAGCAGCTGGGGGACTAGGGGGAACACCGGGGAGCTGTTTTTT.

Within the sample, this clone is medium-sized (0.01 to 0.1%). This sequence joins TRBV19 and TRBJ1-5, with TRBD1 matching 8 bases. This CDR3 has 15 residues. J gave up 4 bases and V 9 bases, and 11 bases lay outside the gene matches. Germline values: CDR1 LNHDA, CDR2 SQIVND (reference sequence). CDR3 DNA: TGTGCCAGCGTTAGGGACAGGTTCGGGAATCAGCCCCAGCATTTT. It is translated as CASVRDRFGNQPQHF.

The genes are TRBV5-1 and TRBJ1-2; 9 positions agree with TRBD1. V gave up 0 bases and J gave up 4 bases; unmatched junction bases: 1. CDR3 length: 14 amino acids. Germline V gene sequence: CDR1 SGHRS, CDR2 YFSETQ. The CDR3: CASSLGDRAYGYTF. The CDR3 coding sequence is TGCGCCAGCAGCTTGGGGGACAGGGCCTATGGCTACACCTTC.

This chain links TRBV5-4 with TRBJ2-5; 7 bases agree with TRBD2. The trim removed 0 bases at V and 4 bases at J, leaving 6 bases unmatched. From germline, CDR1 is SGHNT and CDR2 YYREEE (reference sequence). The CDR3 spans 15 residues. CDR3 DNA: TGTGCCAGCAGCTTGGGCGCGGGAGATCGAGAGACCCAGTACTTC. It specifies CASSLGAGDRETQYF. The full variable domain, completed using reference TRBV5-4 and TRBJ2-5, is ETGVTQSPTHLIKTRGQQVTLRCSSQSGHNTVSWYQQALGQGPQFIFQYYREEENGRGNFPPRFSGLQFPNYSSELNVNALELDDSALYLCASSLGAGDRETQYFGPGTRLLVL.

This chain connects TRBV4-2 to TRBJ1-1; no reliable D call. This CDR3 region has 19 residues. CDR1 is LGHNA, CDR2 YNFKEQ, per germline. V lost 1 base and J 0 bases, leaving 21 bases between the germline ends. CDR3 DNA: TGTGCCAGCAGCCAAGTACGGAGTAGTAGGAACAGATTGAACACTGAAGCTTTCTTT. It yields the protein CASSQVRSSRNRLNTEAFF.

This chain joins TRBV19 and TRBJ2-7; 7 bases align to TRBD1. V lost 6 bases to trimming and J lost 2 bases; unmatched junction nucleotides: 10. The CDR3 covers 15 residues. CDR1 and CDR2 from the germline V gene are LNHDA and SQIVND (reference sequence). The CDR3 reads CASSQAGTVTYEQYF. The CDR3 coding sequence is TGTGCCAGTAGCCAAGCCGGGACAGTGACCTACGAGCAGTACTTC.

The chain recombines TRBV29-1 with TRBJ2-7; TRBD1 matches at 7 bases. The CDR3 is 11 amino acids. Germline V CDR1 and CDR2: SQVTM, ANQGSEA. Trimming cost V 6 bases and J 6 bases; bases outside gene matches: 5. The chain's CDR3 is CSVSGGREQYF. The CDR3 DNA reads TGCAGCGTCTCAGGGGGTCGCGAGCAGTACTTC.

J is TRBJ2-3 and V is TRBV9; TRBD2 agrees at 11 bases. V dropped 1 base and J dropped 1; count of bases not matched to a gene: 8. The germline gives CDR1 SGDLS, CDR2 YYNGEE. There are 18 residues in the CDR3. The CDR3 loop reads CASSVSPPLAGGTDTQYF. The CDR3 nucleotides read TGTGCCAGCAGCGTATCCCCCCCACTAGCGGGAGGCACAGATACGCAGTATTTT.

This clone was counted a few times. The chain employs TRBV10-3 and TRBJ1-3; D gene uncertain. CDR1 ENHRY and CDR2 SYGVKD come from the germline V gene. CDR3 length equals 12 residues. Between the trimmed V and J ends, which lost 8 bases and 4 bases, there was a span of 9 bases. The CDR3 is CAIGSSGNTIYF. DNA of the CDR3: TGTGCCATCGGGAGTTCAGGAAACACCATATATTTT.

This chain connects TRBV2 to TRBJ2-1, with no clear D. The germline gives CDR1 SNHLY, CDR2 FYNNEI. The CDR3 totals 11 residues. Trimming took off 7 bases at V and 4 bases at J, with 5 bases between the two ends. The CDR3 here is CASNIYNEQFF. The CDR3, as DNA: TGTGCCAGCAACATTTACAATGAGCAGTTCTTC.